Listed below are T cell receptor beta chains from one sample, sequenced in a study of technical replicates of blood from a few donors. Measured with immunoSEQ multiplex PCR; TCRdb has only the in-frame clones, and not every one. The sample includes about 70,000 clones, more than 85% of them seen just once. Material: T cells isolated from PBMCs. The origin of the receptors is a human donor in good health. Each CDR3 is given with its conserved first and last residue. A D gene is named only where the DNA matches it firmly. The listing skips clone size in some rows; elsewhere it reads once, few, many or a size class.

>.|TRBJ1-1|medium-sized|TRBV13
CASSWQDTEAFF
TGTGCCAGCAGCTGGCAGGACACTGAAGCTTTCTTT
>.|TRBJ1-1|.|TRBV6-1
CASSLRVTEAFF
TGTGCCAGCAGTCTGCGGGTGACTGAAGCTTTCTTT
>.|TRBJ2-4|.|TRBV28
CASSLLGGLAKNIQYF
TGTGCCAGCAGTTTATTAGGCGGGTTAGCCAAAAACATTCAGTACTTC
>.|TRBJ1-2|.|TRBV11-3
CASSLDHGNTENLYGYTF
TGTGCCAGCAGCTTAGACCACGGGAACACGGAAAATCTCTATGGCTACACCTTC
>.|TRBJ1-5|.|TRBV7-9
CASSLDQPFREVYQSQHF
TGTGCCAGCAGCTTAGACCAGCCGTTCAGGGAAGTTTATCAGTCCCAGCATTTT
>TRBD1|TRBJ1-2|.|TRBV4-1
CASSQPGQGGVYGYTF
TGCGCCAGCAGCCAACCTGGACAGGGTGGCGTCTATGGCTACACCTTC
>.|TRBJ2-2|.|TRBV30
CAWSVSSTGELFF
TGTGCCTGGAGTGTAAGCTCCACCGGGGAGCTGTTTTTT
>.|TRBJ2-2|.|TRBV7-7
CASSSTGTGELFF
TGTGCTAGCAGCTCAACAGGGACCGGGGAGCTGTTTTTT
>.|TRBJ1-2|.|TRBV29-1
CSVEGGVGGYTF
TGCAGCGTTGAGGGGGGAGTAGGTGGCTACACCTTC
>.|TRBJ1-5|.|TRBV7-8
CASSSRGLYQPQHF
TGTGCCAGCAGCTCCCGTGGACTTTATCAGCCCCAGCATTTT
>TRBD2|TRBJ2-2|.|TRBV7-9
CASSFGSGGANTGELFF
TGTGCCAGCAGCTTTGGTAGCGGGGGGGCGAACACCGGGGAGCTGTTTTTT
>TRBD2|TRBJ2-1|.|TRBV13
CASSLVAVSGISNEQFF
TGTGCCAGCAGCTTAGTTGCCGTGAGCGGGATCAGCAATGAGCAGTTCTTC
>TRBD1|TRBJ1-4|.|TRBV11-2
CASSRTGEKLFF
TGTGCCAGCAGTCGGACAGGGGAAAAACTGTTTTTT
>TRBD1|TRBJ1-2|.|TRBV28
CASSPRKPGTAIPFGYTF
TGTGCCAGCAGCCCTAGGAAACCCGGGACAGCCATCCCCTTCGGCTACACCTTC
>.|TRBJ1-1|.|TRBV4-1
CASSPHRPLDTEAFF
TGCGCCAGCAGCCCACACAGGCCGCTCGACACTGAAGCTTTCTTT
>.|TRBJ2-7|.|TRBV9
CASSEDIHPTEQYF
TGTGCCAGCAGCGAGGACATCCACCCTACCGAGCAGTACTTC
>.|TRBJ2-6|once|TRBV4-1
CASSQGGGHSPLGANVLTF
TGCGCCAGCAGCCAAGGGGGCGGTCACTCTCCTCTGGGGGCCAACGTCCTGACTTTC
>.|TRBJ1-4|.|TRBV5-1
CASSPGGGDEKLFF
TGCGCCAGCAGCCCGGGAGGGGGGGATGAAAAACTGTTTTTT
>TRBD2|TRBJ2-3|.|TRBV18
CASSRPRASGITDTQYF
TGTGCCAGCTCACGCCCACGGGCTAGCGGGATAACAGATACGCAGTATTTT
>.|TRBJ1-2|.|TRBV18
CASSPDGDYTF
TGTGCCAGCTCACCGGACGGGGACTACACCTTC
>.|TRBJ2-7|.|TRBV9
CASSDTGYEQYF
TGTGCCAGCAGTGATACAGGTTACGAGCAGTACTTC
>.|TRBJ2-2|.|TRBV7-9
CASSLASFLANTGELFF
TGTGCCAGCAGCTTAGCGAGCTTTCTCGCGAACACCGGGGAGCTGTTTTTT
>.|TRBJ2-2|.|TRBV29-1
CSGNWGYTGELFF
TGCAGCGGCAATTGGGGCTACACCGGGGAGCTGTTTTTT
>.|TRBJ2-7|.|TRBV5-4
CASSLQDTFYEQYF
TGTGCCAGCAGCTTACAGGACACGTTTTACGAGCAGTACTTC
>.|TRBJ2-7|.|TRBV7-9
CASSPQGGTSREQYF
TGTGCCAGCAGCCCCCAAGGAGGAACGTCGCGGGAGCAGTACTTC
>.|TRBJ2-7|.|TRBV4-1
CASSQVSGDDEQYF
TGCGCCAGCAGCCAAGTATCAGGGGACGACGAGCAGTACTTC
>.|TRBJ2-3|once|TRBV29-1
CSPLRGDTQYF
TGCAGCCCGCTCCGGGGAGATACGCAGTATTTT
>.|TRBJ2-7|.|TRBV27
CASSPSSYEQYF
TGTGCCAGCAGCCCCTCCTCCTACGAGCAGTACTTC
>.|TRBJ1-1|once|TRBV6-4
CASSEQRGTEAFF
TGTGCCAGCAGTGAGCAACGGGGCACTGAAGCTTTCTTT
>.|TRBJ1-4|.|TRBV5-1
CASKEGDEKLFF
TGCGCCAGCAAGGAGGGTGATGAAAAACTGTTTTTT
>TRBD1|TRBJ2-2|.|TRBV7-8
CASSLRDRGNTGELFF
TGTGCCAGCAGCTTGCGGGACAGGGGGAACACCGGGGAGCTGTTTTTT
>TRBD1|TRBJ1-1|.|TRBV4-1
CASSPVGRTGYTEAFF
TGCGCCAGCAGCCCCGTAGGGAGGACAGGGTACACTGAAGCTTTCTTT
>TRBD2|TRBJ2-1|.|TRBV9
CASQPIAGAIGFF
TGTGCCAGCCAACCTATAGCGGGGGCCATTGGGTTCTTC
>.|TRBJ1-4|once|TRBV18
CASSLSDRRGEKLFF
TGTGCCAGCTCACTATCTGACAGACGGGGGGAAAAACTGTTTTTT
>.|TRBJ2-1|.|TRBV7-8
CASSLTSRVLYNEQFF
TGTGCCAGCAGCTTAACGTCTCGCGTACTGTACAATGAGCAGTTCTTC
>TRBD1|TRBJ2-2|.|TRBV11-2
CASSSIRTGGPNTGELFF
TGTGCCAGCAGCTCAATACGAACAGGGGGCCCGAACACCGGGGAGCTGTTTTTT
>TRBD1|TRBJ1-6|.|TRBV4-1
CASSQDAGGLYSPLHF
TGCGCCAGCAGCCAAGATGCAGGGGGCTTATATTCACCCCTCCACTTT
>.|TRBJ2-6|once|TRBV5-6
CASSHQGQKTYSGANVLTF
TGTGCCAGCAGCCACCAAGGACAAAAGACTTACTCTGGGGCCAACGTCCTGACTTTC
>TRBD1|TRBJ2-7|.|TRBV11-3
CASSLRTGGVYEQYF
TGTGCCAGCAGCCTCCGGACAGGGGGCGTCTACGAGCAGTACTTC
>.|TRBJ2-3|once|TRBV7-9
CASSLREIADTQYF
TGTGCCAGCAGCTTACGAGAGATCGCAGATACGCAGTATTTT
>.|TRBJ1-2|.|TRBV18
CASSPAAGVNYGYTF
TGTGCCAGCTCACCAGCGGCAGGGGTTAACTATGGCTACACCTTC
>.|TRBJ1-3|.|TRBV7-9
CASSRSLSGNTIYF
TGTGCCAGTTCCCGTAGTCTCTCTGGAAACACCATATATTTT
>TRBD2|TRBJ2-7|.|TRBV5-1
CASSLGEGFFSYEQYF
TGCGCCAGCAGCTTGGGGGAGGGATTCTTCTCCTACGAGCAGTACTTC
>TRBD1|TRBJ1-3|.|TRBV23-1
CASSHRGQGARGNTIYF
TGCGCCAGCAGTCACCGCGGGCAGGGGGCAAGAGGAAACACCATATATTTT
>TRBD1|TRBJ1-2|.|TRBV5-1
CASSQTGGGRQNYGYTF
TGCGCCAGCAGCCAAACAGGGGGAGGGCGGCAGAACTATGGCTACACCTTC
>.|TRBJ2-7|.|TRBV27
CASSRLPYEQYF
TGTGCCAGCAGTAGACTGCCCTACGAGCAGTACTTC
>.|TRBJ1-2|.|TRBV6-1
CATQRTFYGYTF
TGTGCCACTCAGCGGACTTTCTATGGCTACACCTTC
>.|TRBJ1-5|.|TRBV6-1
CASPEQQPNQPQHF
TGTGCCAGCCCGGAACAGCAGCCCAATCAGCCCCAGCATTTT
>TRBD1|TRBJ2-5|.|TRBV5-4
CASSRPTGGGETQYF
TGTGCCAGCAGCCGACCGACAGGGGGTGGGGAGACCCAGTACTTC
>TRBD1|TRBJ2-2|.|TRBV19
CASSIPPYRGRTKWDTGELFF
TGTGCCAGTAGTATCCCTCCCTACAGGGGTCGCACTAAATGGGACACCGGGGAGCTGTTTTTT
>.|TRBJ2-7|.|TRBV5-1
CASSLARAEHEQYF
TGCGCCAGCAGCTTAGCCAGGGCGGAGCACGAGCAGTACTTC
>TRBD2|TRBJ2-7|.|TRBV29-1
CSVEGTSGSLDEQYF
TGCAGCGTTGAAGGGACTAGCGGGAGTCTCGACGAGCAGTACTTC
>.|TRBJ1-1|.|TRBV7-9
CASSPRKLGQFTRDTEAFF
TGTGCCAGCAGCCCAAGAAAACTCGGACAGTTCACCAGGGACACTGAAGCTTTCTTT
>.|TRBJ2-5|.|TRBV7-7
CASSLGSGFSVKTQYF
TGTGCTAGCAGCCTAGGGTCTGGGTTTAGCGTAAAGACCCAGTACTTC
>TRBD2|TRBJ2-5|.|TRBV10-2
CASSSSGGWETQYF
TGCGCCAGCAGCTCTTCGGGGGGGTGGGAGACCCAGTACTTC
>.|TRBJ2-7|once|TRBV5-1
CASGKTGLYEQYF
TGCGCCAGCGGGAAGACAGGCCTCTACGAGCAGTACTTC
>TRBD2|TRBJ2-2|.|TRBV28
CASSLVLAVNTGELFF
TGTGCCAGCAGTTTAGTACTAGCGGTGAACACCGGGGAGCTGTTTTTT
>TRBD2|TRBJ2-7|.|TRBV5-5
CASSSLRSTSGAPYEQYF
TGTGCCAGCAGCTCTCTGAGGTCGACTAGCGGAGCTCCCTACGAGCAGTACTTC
>.|TRBJ1-1|once|TRBV29-1
CSVEGNSNTEAFF
TGCAGCGTTGAAGGCAACTCGAACACTGAAGCTTTCTTT